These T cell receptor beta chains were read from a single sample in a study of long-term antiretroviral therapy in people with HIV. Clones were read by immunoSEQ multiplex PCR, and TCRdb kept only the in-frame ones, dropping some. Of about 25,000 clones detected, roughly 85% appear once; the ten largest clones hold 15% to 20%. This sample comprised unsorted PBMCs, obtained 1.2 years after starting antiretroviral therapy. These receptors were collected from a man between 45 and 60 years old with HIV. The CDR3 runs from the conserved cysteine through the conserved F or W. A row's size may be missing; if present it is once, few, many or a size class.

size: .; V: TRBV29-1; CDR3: CSVAHRGLSTDTQYF
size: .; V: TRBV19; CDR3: CASRLGGLNTEAFF
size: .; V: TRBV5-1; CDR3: CASSLGGGTTEAFF
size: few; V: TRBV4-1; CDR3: CASSLRAGGQSSYEQYF
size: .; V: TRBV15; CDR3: CATSRGTGRNTEAFF
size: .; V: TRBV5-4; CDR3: CASSPGTGWANEQFF
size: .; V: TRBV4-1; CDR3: CASSPKSGGQETQYF
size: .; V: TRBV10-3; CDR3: CAVQGSSYEQYF
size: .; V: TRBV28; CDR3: CASSLPTGGNQPQHF
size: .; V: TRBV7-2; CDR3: CASSLGPLNYGYTF
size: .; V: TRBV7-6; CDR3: CASSSWGTGQTGNTIYF
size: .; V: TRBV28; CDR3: CASSVDGTVYGYTF
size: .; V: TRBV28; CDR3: CASSSQPGQGWKAGANVLTF
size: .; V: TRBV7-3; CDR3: CASSLLSNTEAFF
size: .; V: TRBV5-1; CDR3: CASSLELQGDEQYF
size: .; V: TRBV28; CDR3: CASSPMTGTGNNEQFF
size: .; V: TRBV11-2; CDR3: CASSLGVGAGWTNYGYTF
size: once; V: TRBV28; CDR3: CASSLYKGGDTQYF
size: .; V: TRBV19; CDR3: CASSIWGMNTEAFF
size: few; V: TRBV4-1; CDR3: CASSQGSWTGDQPQHF
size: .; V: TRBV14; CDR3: CASSVRRGAYEQYF
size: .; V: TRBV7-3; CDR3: CASSFLAGPYNEQFF
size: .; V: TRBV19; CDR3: CASRYGGSEQFF
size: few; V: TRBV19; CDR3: CASSQGAGTEAFF
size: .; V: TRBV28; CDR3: CASSQGGQVYQPQHF
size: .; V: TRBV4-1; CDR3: CASSQEDGGGRTDTQYF
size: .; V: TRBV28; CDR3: CASSLTVNNEQFF
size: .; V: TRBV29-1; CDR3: CSVRGGNTEAFF
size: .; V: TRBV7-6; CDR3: CASSSGPNPDQPQHF
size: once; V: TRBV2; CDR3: CASSGNRGGGTEAFF
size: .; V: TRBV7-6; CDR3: CASSAGLSLYNEQFF
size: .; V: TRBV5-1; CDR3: CASSLQQGNTEAFF
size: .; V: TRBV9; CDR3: CASSVGPGEEQYF
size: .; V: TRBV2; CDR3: CASRGQGGSGNTIYF
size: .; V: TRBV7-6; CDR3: CASSLGGLTQPQHF
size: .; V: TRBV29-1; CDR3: CSVVAMGQRTDTQYF
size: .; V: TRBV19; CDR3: CASSQGTSYEQYF
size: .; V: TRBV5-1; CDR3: CASSAGPGGISEQYF
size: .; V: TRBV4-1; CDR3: CASSQVSVYQPQHF
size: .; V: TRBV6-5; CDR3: CASSNRQGQSGYTF
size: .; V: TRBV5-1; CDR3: CASSLDGLDTQYF
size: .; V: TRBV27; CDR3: CASRIWGRGGTTQETQYF
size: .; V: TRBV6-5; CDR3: CASSSQGGSTDTQYF
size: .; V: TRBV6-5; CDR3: CASSITGVTHYTF
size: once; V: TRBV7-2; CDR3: CASSFSGLVDTQYF
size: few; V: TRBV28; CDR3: CASRRDGLNYGYTF
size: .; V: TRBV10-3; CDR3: CAISERGSSYNSPLHF
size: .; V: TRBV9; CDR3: CASSVEGANEQFF
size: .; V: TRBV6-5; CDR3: CASRSWGAEEYF
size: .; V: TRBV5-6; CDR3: CASSLGQYLNIQYF
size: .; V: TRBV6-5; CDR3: CASSLAGTGGYEQYF
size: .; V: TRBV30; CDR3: CAWSGGVPTDTQYF
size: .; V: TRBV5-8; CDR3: CASSRGDRPATNYGYTF
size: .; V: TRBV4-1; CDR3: CASSQTSSSYNEQFF
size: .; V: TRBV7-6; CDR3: CASSPRDTPRNEQFF